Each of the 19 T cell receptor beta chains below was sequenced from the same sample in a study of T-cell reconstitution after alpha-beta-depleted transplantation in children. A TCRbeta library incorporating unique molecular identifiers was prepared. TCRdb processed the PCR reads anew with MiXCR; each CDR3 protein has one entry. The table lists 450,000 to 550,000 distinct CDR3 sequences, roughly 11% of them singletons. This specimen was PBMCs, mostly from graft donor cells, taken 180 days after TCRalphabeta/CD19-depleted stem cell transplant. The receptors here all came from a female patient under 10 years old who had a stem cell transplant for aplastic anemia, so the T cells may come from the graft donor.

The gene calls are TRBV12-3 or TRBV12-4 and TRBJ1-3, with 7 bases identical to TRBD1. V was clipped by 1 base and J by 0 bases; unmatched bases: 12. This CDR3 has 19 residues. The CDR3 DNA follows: TGTGCCAGCAGTTTAGGGACCTACAGGGGACACAGCTCTGGAAACACCATATATTTT. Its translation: CASSLGTYRGHSSGNTIYF.

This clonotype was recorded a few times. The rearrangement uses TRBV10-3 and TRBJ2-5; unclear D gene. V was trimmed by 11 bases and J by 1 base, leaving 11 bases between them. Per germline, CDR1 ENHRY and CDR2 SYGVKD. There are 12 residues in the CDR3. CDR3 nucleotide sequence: TGTGCCCTCGAGACGGTCCAAGAGACCCAGTACTTC. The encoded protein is CALETVQETQYF.

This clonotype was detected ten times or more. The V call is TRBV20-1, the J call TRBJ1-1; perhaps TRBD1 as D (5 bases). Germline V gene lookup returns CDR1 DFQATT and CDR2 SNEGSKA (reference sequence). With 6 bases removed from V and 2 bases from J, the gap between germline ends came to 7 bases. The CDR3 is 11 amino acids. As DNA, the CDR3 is TGCAGTGCCAGGGATAACACTGAAGCTTTCTTT. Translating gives CSARDNTEAFF.

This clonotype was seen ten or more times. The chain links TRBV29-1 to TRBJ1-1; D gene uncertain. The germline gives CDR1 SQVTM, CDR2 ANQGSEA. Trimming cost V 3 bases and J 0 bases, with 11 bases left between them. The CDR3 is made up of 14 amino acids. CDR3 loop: CSVEVLGMNTEAFF. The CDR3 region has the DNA TGCAGCGTTGAGGTATTAGGCATGAACACTGAAGCTTTCTTT.

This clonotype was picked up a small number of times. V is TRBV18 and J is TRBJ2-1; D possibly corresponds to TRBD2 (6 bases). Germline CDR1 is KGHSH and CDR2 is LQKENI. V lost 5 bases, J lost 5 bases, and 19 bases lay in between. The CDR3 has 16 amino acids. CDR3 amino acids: CASSTPWAGLNNEQFF. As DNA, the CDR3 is TGTGCCAGCTCAACCCCCTGGGCGGGACTCAACAATGAGCAGTTCTTC.

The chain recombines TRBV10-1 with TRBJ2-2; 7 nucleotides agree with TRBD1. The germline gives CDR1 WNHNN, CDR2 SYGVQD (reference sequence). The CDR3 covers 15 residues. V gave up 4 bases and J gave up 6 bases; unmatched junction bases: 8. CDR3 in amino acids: CASSGEGGPPGELFF. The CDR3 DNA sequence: TGCGCCAGCAGTGGTGAAGGGGGCCCGCCCGGGGAGCTGTTTTTT.

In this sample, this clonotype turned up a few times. CDR3 sequence reads: CASTPGGRTFFEQYV. CDR3 nucleotides: TGTGCCAGCACGCCCGGCGGGAGGACGTTCTTCGAGCAGTACGTC. The rearrangement links TRBV6-2 or TRBV6-3 to TRBJ2-7; 8 bases fit TRBD2. This CDR3 spans 15 amino acids. V lost 7 bases to trimming and J lost 6 bases; unmatched junction nucleotides: 14. CDR1 and CDR2 (germline): MNHEY, SVGEGT.

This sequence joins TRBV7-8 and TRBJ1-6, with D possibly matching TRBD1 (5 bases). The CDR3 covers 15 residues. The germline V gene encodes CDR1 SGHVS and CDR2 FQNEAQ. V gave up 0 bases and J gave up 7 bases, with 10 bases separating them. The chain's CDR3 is CASSLAARENSPLHF. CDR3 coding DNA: TGTGCCAGCAGCTTAGCTGCCAGGGAGAATTCACCCCTCCACTTT. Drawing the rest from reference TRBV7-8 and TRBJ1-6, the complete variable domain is GAGVSQSPRYKVAKRGQDVALRCDPISGHVSLFWYQQALGQGPEFLTYFQNEAQLDKSGLPSDRFFAERPEGSVSTLKIQRTQQEDSAVYLCASSLAARENSPLHFGNGTRLTVT.

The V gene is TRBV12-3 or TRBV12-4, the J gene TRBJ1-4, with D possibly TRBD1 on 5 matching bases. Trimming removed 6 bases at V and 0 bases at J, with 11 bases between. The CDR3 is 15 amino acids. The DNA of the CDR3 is TGTGCCAGCAGGGGCCAACAGGCAACTAATGAAAAACTGTTTTTT. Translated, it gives CASRGQQATNEKLFF.

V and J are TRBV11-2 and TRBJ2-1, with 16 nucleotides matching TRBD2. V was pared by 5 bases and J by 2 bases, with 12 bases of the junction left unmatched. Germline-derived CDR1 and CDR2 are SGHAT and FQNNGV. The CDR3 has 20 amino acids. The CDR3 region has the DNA TGTGCCAGCAGCGCCCGACCGGGACTAGCGGGAGGGTATACCTACAATGAGCAGTTCTTC. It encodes CASSARPGLAGGYTYNEQFF.

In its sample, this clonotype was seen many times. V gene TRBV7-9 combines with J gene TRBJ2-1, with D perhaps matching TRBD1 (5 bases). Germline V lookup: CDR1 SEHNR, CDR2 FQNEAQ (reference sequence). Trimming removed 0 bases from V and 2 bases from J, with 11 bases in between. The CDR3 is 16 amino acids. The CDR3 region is CASSLAQGGPYNEQFF. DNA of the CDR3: TGTGCCAGCAGCTTAGCGCAGGGCGGTCCCTACAATGAGCAGTTCTTC.

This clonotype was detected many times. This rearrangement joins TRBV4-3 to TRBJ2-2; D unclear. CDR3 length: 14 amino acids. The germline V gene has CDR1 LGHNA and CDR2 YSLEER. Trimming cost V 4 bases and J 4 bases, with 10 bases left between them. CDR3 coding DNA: TGCGCCAGCAGCCTTACACGGAGCACCGGGGAGCTGTTTTTT. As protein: CASSLTRSTGELFF.

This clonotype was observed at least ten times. The CDR3 bases are TGTGCCAGCAGCTTAGTGGGGGTGCTCTACTATGGCTACACCTTC. As protein: CASSLVGVLYYGYTF. The rearrangement uses TRBV7-2 and TRBJ1-2; D is perhaps TRBD1 (5 bases). Germline assignment: CDR1 SGHTA and CDR2 FQGNSA. The CDR3 runs 15 residues. Trimming cost V 1 base and J 3 bases, with 12 bases left between them.

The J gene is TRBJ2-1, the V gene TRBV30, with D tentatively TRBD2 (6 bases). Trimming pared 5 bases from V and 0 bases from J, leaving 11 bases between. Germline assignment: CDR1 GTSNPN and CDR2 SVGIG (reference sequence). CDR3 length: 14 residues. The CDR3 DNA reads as TGTGCCTGGTGGGACTCGAGCTCCTACAATGAGCAGTTCTTC. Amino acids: CAWWDSSSYNEQFF. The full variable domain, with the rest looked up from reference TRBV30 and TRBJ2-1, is SQTIHQWPATLVQPVGSPLSLECTVEGTSNPNLYWYRQAAGRGLQLLFYSVGIGQISSEVPQNLSASRPQDRQFILSSKKLLLSDSGFYLCAWWDSSSYNEQFFGPGTRLTVL.

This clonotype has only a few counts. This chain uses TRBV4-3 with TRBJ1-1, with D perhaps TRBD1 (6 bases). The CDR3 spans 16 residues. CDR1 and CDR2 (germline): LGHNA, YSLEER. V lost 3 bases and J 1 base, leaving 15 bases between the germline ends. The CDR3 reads CASSQDYRVGNTEAFF. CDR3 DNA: TGCGCCAGCAGCCAGGACTACAGGGTAGGGAACACTGAAGCTTTCTTT.

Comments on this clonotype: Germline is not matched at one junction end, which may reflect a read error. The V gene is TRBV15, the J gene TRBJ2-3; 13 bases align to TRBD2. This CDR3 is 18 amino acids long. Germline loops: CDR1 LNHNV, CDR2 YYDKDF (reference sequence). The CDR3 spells CATSTGGTSGMRADTQYF. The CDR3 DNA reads TGTGCCACCAGCACAGGGGGGACTAGCGGGATGAGGGCAGATACCCAGTATTTT.

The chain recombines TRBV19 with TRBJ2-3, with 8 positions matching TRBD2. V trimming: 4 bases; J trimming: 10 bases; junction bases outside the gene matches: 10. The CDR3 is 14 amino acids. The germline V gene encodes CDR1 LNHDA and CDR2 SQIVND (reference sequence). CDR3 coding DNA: TGTGCCAGTAGTACCGGACTAGCTCGGGCTGCGCAGTATTTT. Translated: CASSTGLARAAQYF.

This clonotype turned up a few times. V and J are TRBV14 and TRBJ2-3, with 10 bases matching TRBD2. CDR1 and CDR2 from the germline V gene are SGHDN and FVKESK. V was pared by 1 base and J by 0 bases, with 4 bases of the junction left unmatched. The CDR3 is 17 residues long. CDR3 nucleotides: TGTGCCAGCAGCCAAGGTCGGACTAGCGGAAGCACAGATACGCAGTATTTT. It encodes CASSQGRTSGSTDTQYF.

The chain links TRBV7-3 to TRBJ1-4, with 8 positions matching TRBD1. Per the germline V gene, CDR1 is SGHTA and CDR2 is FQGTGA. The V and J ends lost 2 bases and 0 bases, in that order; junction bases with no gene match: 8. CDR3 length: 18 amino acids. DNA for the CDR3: TGTGCCAGCAGCTTAGAGGGCAGGGGGCGCGCAACTAATGAAAAACTGTTTTTT. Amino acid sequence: CASSLEGRGRATNEKLFF.